This T cell receptor (beta chain) was identified in a study of post-analysis software for immune sequencing data. Study at large: The cohort encompassed relapsing-remitting, secondary progressive and progressive-relapsing multiple sclerosis disease courses. General study results and limits: Clustering by F measure revealed strong co-clustering among samples prepared together in one batch. In multiple sclerosis, normalized Chao1 diversity was significantly below that of controls. Elevated frequency relative to controls characterized several TRBV segments in patients, TRBV5-6, TRBV5-1 and TRBV20-1 among them.

The CDR3 totals 15 residues. Germline lookup yields CDR1 DFQATT and CDR2 SNEGSKA (reference sequence). V was pared by 5 bases and J by 8 bases, with 11 bases of the junction left unmatched. This clonotype has just a few counts. Its antigen is undetermined. Incorporated into the TCR beta cDNA libraries were unique molecular identifiers, which served to reduce PCR and sequencing biases. With about 0.9 to 11 million T cells as the source, 500,000 to 650,000 cDNA molecules resulted. Using its own MiXCR run on the PCR reads, TCRdb lists one record per CDR3 protein. The table has about 400,000 distinct CDR3 sequences, roughly 38% seen once.

The origin of this receptor is a girl aged 5-17 years with multiple sclerosis. Sequencing was carried out using blood. This sequence joins TRBV20-1 and TRBJ1-6; TRBD1 matches at 8 bases. The CDR3 loop is CSAPLSTGADSPLHF. As DNA, the CDR3 is TGCAGTGCTCCCCTTTCGACAGGGGCGGATTCACCCCTCCACTTT.